The clone carrying this T cell receptor beta chain showed up just a few times. What it recognizes is unknown. The sample is drawn from a study of pediatric ulcerative colitis. Study outcomes and limitations: Clonal expansions reduced rectal repertoire diversity in acute severe colitis. Blood-rectal clonal overlap within each person was significantly higher in ulcerative colitis patients than controls.

Libraries were prepared by immunoSEQ multiplex PCR; TCRdb keeps only in-frame clonotypes and omits some of them. The table lists over 20,000 clones, 71% of them singletons. The rectum was sampled with one to two pinch biopsies at colonoscopy. The CDR3 runs to 15 residues. Unmatched junction bases numbered 8, after V lost 5 bases and J lost 6 bases. The germline V gene encodes CDR1 SGHNT and CDR2 YYREEE (reference sequence). The sequenced material came from gut tissue. The TCR comes from a boy between 10 and 17 years old with severe ulcerative colitis. V usage is TRBV5-4 and J usage is TRBJ2-2; 9 nucleotides line up with TRBD1. This chain's CDR3 is CASSPDRGMSGELFF. CDR3 in DNA: TGTGCCAGCAGTCCCGACAGGGGGATGTCCGGGGAGCTGTTTTTT. Variable domain in full (rest from reference TRBV5-4 and TRBJ2-2): ETGVTQSPTHLIKTRGQQVTLRCSSQSGHNTVSWYQQALGQGPQFIFQYYREEENGRGNFPPRFSGLQFPNYSSELNVNALELDDSALYLCASSPDRGMSGELFFGEGSRLTVL.